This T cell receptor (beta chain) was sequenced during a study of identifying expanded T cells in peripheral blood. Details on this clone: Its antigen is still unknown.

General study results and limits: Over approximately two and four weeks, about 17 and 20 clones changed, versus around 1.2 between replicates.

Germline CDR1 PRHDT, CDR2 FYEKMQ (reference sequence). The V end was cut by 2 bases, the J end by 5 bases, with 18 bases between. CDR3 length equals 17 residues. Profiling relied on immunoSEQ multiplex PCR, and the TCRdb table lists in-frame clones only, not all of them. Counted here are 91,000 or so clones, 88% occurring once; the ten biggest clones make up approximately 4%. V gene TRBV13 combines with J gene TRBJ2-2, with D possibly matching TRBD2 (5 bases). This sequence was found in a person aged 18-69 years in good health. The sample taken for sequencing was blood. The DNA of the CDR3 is TGTGCCAGCAGCTTAAGACCACTAGGAGGAGGAACCGGGGAGCTGTTTTTT. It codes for CASSLRPLGGGTGELFF.